Below are 21 T cell receptor beta chains sequenced from a single sample in a study of CD8 T cells in Susac syndrome. The authors reverse transcribed roughly 0.5 to 1 ug RNA with random hexamers. TCRdb re-analysed the immunoSEQ multiplex PCR reads in MiXCR, keeping a single row per CDR3 protein. The repertoire holds 50,000 or so distinct CDR3 sequences, 85% to 95% seen once, with 0.4% to 0.55% in the top ten. The sample taken for sequencing was CD8+ T cells from PBMCs. Every receptor here comes from a human donor with multiple sclerosis.

The chain uses TRBV7-9 and TRBJ1-5; D is ambiguous. CDR3 size: 14 residues. V gave up 5 bases and J gave up 8 bases, with 16 bases separating them. The germline CDR1 and CDR2 sequences are SEHNR and FQNEAQ (reference sequence). This CDR3 is CASSRPGLMEPQHF. CDR3 nucleotides: TGTGCCAGCAGCCGCCCAGGCCTAATGGAGCCCCAGCATTTT.

The gene calls are TRBV7-9 and TRBJ1-1, with D perhaps matching TRBD1 (6 bases). The CDR3 is made up of 12 amino acids. The germline gives CDR1 SEHNR, CDR2 FQNEAQ (reference sequence). V lost 8 bases and J 5 bases, leaving 12 bases between the germline ends. The DNA for the CDR3 is TGTGCCAGCCGTCGAGGGGGGACTGAAGCTTTCTTT. Translated, it gives CASRRGGTEAFF.

The chain joins TRBV6-5 to TRBJ2-2, with D uncertain. V lost 2 bases and J 5 bases, leaving 9 bases between the germline ends. This CDR3 is built from 14 residues. From germline, CDR1 is MNHEY and CDR2 SVGAGI. CDR3 nucleotide sequence: TGTGCCAGCAGTTACGATTCCGGGACCGGGGAGCTGTTTTTT. This encodes CASSYDSGTGELFF.

The chain recombines TRBV7-9 with TRBJ1-2, with D possibly matching TRBD1 (6 bases). The CDR3 runs to 12 residues. In germline, CDR1 is SEHNR, CDR2 FQNEAQ (reference sequence). With 8 bases removed from V and 2 bases from J, the gap between germline ends came to 9 bases. CDR3 loop: CASLTGNYGYTF. CDR3 nucleotide sequence: TGTGCCAGCCTTACAGGGAACTATGGCTACACCTTC.

The chain has TRBV5-4 and TRBJ2-3, with D tentatively TRBD2 (6 bases). Trimming removed 3 bases at V and 6 bases at J, with 29 bases between. The CDR3 sequence is 19 residues long. CDR1 is SGHNT, CDR2 YYREEE, per germline (reference sequence). CDR3 DNA: TGTGCCAGCAGCTCTGGGACCCACCTGACTAGACTAAAAACGGATACGCAGTATTTT. Protein: CASSSGTHLTRLKTDTQYF.

This clonotype was observed once. V gene TRBV28 combines with J gene TRBJ2-3; D gene unclear. The CDR3 loop spans 13 amino acids. Deletions cut 7 bases from V and 5 bases from J, with 13 bases between. CDR1 MDHEN and CDR2 SYDVKM come from the germline V gene. This chain's CDR3 is CASNYQSGDTQYF. CDR3 bases: TGTGCCAGCAATTACCAGTCGGGAGATACGCAGTATTTT.

The rearrangement links TRBV11-2 to TRBJ1-1; D is unresolved. There are 14 residues in the CDR3. V lost 5 bases to trimming and J lost 1 base, with 11 bases between them. Germline CDR1 and CDR2: SGHAT and FQNNGV. CDR3 sequence: CASSPTSGNTEAFF. In nucleotides, the CDR3 is TGTGCCAGCAGCCCTACGTCAGGGAACACTGAAGCTTTCTTT.

CDR3 sequence reads: CASSWDRSAYEQYF. DNA of the CDR3: TGTGCCAGCAGCTGGGACAGGAGCGCCTACGAGCAGTACTTC. The chain couples TRBV7-9 to TRBJ2-7; 8 nucleotides align to TRBD1. This CDR3 has 14 amino acids. V lost 4 bases to trimming and J lost 2 bases; unmatched junction nucleotides: 4. Germline V gives CDR1 SEHNR, CDR2 FQNEAQ (reference sequence).

The rearrangement joins TRBV30 to TRBJ1-1; D unclear. Between the trimmed V and J ends, which lost 0 bases and 1 base, there was a span of 6 bases. The CDR3 contains 13 residues. Per the germline V gene, CDR1 is GTSNPN and CDR2 is SVGIG (reference sequence). The CDR3 DNA sequence: TGTGCCTGGAGTGTTGTGCAGAACACTGAAGCTTTCTTT. Its translation: CAWSVVQNTEAFF.

The rearrangement joins TRBV6-2 or TRBV6-3 to TRBJ1-2; D is unresolved. This CDR3 has 15 residues. Germline V gene lookup returns CDR1 MNHEY and CDR2 SVGEGT. V lost 2 bases and J 4 bases, leaving 14 bases between the germline ends. CDR3 sequence (DNA): TGTGCCAGCAGTTACGTCGCTGAAGGGAGCTATGGCTACACCTTC. Its protein product is CASSYVAEGSYGYTF.

The gene calls are TRBV5-6 and TRBJ1-5; D might be TRBD1 (5 bases). From germline, CDR1 is SGHDT and CDR2 YYEEEE. The CDR3 length is 15 residues. Trimming removed 4 bases at V and 5 bases at J, with 16 bases between. The CDR3 region has the DNA TGTGCCAGCAGCGCGTCTTGGGGGACCCATCAGCCCCAGCATTTT. This gives the protein CASSASWGTHQPQHF.

This clonotype was seen just once. This chain joins TRBV5-1 and TRBJ2-2; D gene unclear. Germline V gene data show CDR1 as SGHRS and CDR2 as YFSETQ. The CDR3 is 15 residues long. V was clipped by 0 bases and J by 7 bases, with 13 bases between them. The CDR3 loop is CASSLAGASGGELFF. CDR3 nucleotides: TGCGCCAGCAGCTTGGCGGGTGCGAGTGGCGGGGAGCTGTTTTTT.

The chain employs TRBV28 and TRBJ2-7; no clear D gene. From germline, CDR1 is MDHEN and CDR2 SYDVKM. Deletions cut 1 base from V and 2 bases from J, with 9 bases between. CDR3 size: 14 residues. CDR3 nucleotide sequence: TGTGCCAGCAGTTTATACAGTCTAACCTACGAGCAGTACTTC. It is translated as CASSLYSLTYEQYF.

V and J are TRBV2 and TRBJ2-5, with 8 positions matching TRBD2. Trimming removed 7 bases from V and 0 bases from J; junction bases left unmatched: 10. CDR1 is SNHLY, CDR2 FYNNEI, per germline. There are 16 residues in the CDR3. This CDR3 is CASTWTSRRYQETQYF. CDR3 coding DNA: TGTGCCAGCACCTGGACTAGCCGTAGGTACCAAGAGACCCAGTACTTC.

The chain employs TRBV7-2 and TRBJ1-2; a weak D match, TRBD1 (6 bases). Germline CDR1 and CDR2: SGHTA and FQGNSA. This CDR3 region has 16 residues. V was cut by 3 bases and J by 0 bases, with 14 bases left in between. The DNA of the CDR3 is TGTGCCAGCAGCTTGTACAACAGGGTAACTAACTATGGCTACACCTTC. It is translated as CASSLYNRVTNYGYTF.

The rearrangement uses TRBV7-7 and TRBJ2-1; TRBD1 matches 9 bases. Germline values: CDR1 SSHAT, CDR2 FNYEAQ (reference sequence). With V trimmed by 5 bases and J by 9 bases, 14 bases remained unmatched. This CDR3 is 16 amino acids long. The CDR3 protein is CASSIRFGTGSGEQFF. DNA for the CDR3: TGTGCCAGCAGCATTCGGTTCGGGACAGGGTCGGGTGAGCAGTTCTTC.

The chain employs TRBV27 and TRBJ1-4; D is perhaps TRBD1 (6 bases). Germline-derived CDR1 and CDR2 are MNHEY and SMNVEV (reference sequence). The ends were cut back, 3 bases at V and 7 bases at J, with 15 bases in the middle. CDR3 length: 15 amino acids. The CDR3 region has the DNA TGTGCCAGCAGTTTGTTGGGGGGGCTAGGTGAAAAACTGTTTTTT. Translation gives CASSLLGGLGEKLFF.

This clonotype was picked up one time. V and J are TRBV4-2 and TRBJ2-1; D is unclear. V was clipped by 0 bases and J by 10 bases, with 10 bases between them. CDR1 and CDR2 (germline): LGHNA, YNFKEQ. The CDR3 totals 13 residues. CDR3 region: CASSQDLDLEQFF. The CDR3 region has the DNA TGTGCCAGCAGCCAAGATCTGGACCTGGAGCAGTTCTTC.

The V gene is TRBV27, the J gene TRBJ2-1; perhaps TRBD2 as D (7 bases). Trimming took off 6 bases at V and 6 bases at J, with 18 bases between the two ends. There are 15 residues in the CDR3. CDR1 MNHEY and CDR2 SMNVEV come from the germline V gene (reference sequence). The CDR3, as DNA: TGTGCCAGCAGCCCAATAGGGGGGGGCCCCAATGAGCAGTTCTTC. It translates to CASSPIGGGPNEQFF.

This clonotype has just one count. This chain links TRBV27 with TRBJ2-5; D is possibly TRBD2 (6 bases). Looked up from germline, CDR1 is MNHEY and CDR2 is SMNVEV (reference sequence). With 3 bases removed from V and 1 base from J, the gap between germline ends came to 12 bases. The CDR3 loop spans 15 amino acids. Here the CDR3 reads CASSFGGTPQETQYF. The DNA for the CDR3 is TGTGCCAGCAGTTTCGGAGGGACTCCCCAAGAGACCCAGTACTTC.

The chain combines TRBV12-3 or TRBV12-4 with TRBJ2-5; no clear D. V lost 1 base and J 0 bases, leaving 15 bases between the germline ends. The CDR3 is 17 amino acids. The CDR3 DNA reads TGTGCCAGCAGTTTAGAAGGTCGCGGTGCCCACCAAGAGACCCAGTACTTC. It encodes CASSLEGRGAHQETQYF.